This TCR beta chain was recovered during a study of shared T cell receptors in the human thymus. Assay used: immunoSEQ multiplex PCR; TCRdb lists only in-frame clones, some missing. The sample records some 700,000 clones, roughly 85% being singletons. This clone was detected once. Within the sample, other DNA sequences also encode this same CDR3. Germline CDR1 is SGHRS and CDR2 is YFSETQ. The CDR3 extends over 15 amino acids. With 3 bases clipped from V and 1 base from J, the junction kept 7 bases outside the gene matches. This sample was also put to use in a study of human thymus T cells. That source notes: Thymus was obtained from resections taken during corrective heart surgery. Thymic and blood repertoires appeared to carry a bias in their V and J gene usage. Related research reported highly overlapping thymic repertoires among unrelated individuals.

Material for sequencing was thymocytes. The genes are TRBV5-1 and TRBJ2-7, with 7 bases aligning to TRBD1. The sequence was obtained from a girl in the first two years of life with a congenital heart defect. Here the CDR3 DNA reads TGCGCCAGCAGCTCCGGGACAGCGTCATCCTACGAGCAGTACTTC. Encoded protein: CASSSGTASSYEQYF.